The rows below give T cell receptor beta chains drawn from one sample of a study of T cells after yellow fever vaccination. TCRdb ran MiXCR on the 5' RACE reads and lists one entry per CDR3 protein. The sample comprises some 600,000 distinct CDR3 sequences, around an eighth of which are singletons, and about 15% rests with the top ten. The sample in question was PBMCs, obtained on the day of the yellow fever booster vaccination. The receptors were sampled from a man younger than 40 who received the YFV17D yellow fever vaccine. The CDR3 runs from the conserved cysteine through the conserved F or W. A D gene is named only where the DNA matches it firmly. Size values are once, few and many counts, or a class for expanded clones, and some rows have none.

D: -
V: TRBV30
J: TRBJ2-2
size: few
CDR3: CAWSRGGPGELFF
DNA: TGTGCCTGGAGCCGTGGGGGGCCGGGGGAGCTGTTTTTT

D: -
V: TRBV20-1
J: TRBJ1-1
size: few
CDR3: CSARDEYEKNTEAFF
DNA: TGCAGTGCTAGAGATGAGTACGAGAAGAACACTGAAGCTTTCTTT

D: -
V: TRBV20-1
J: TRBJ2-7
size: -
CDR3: CSARAQYGSNEQYF
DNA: TGCAGTGCTAGAGCCCAGTACGGGAGCAACGAGCAGTACTTC

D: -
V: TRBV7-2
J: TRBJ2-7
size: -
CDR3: CASSTPGVALANEQYF
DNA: TGTGCCAGCAGCACCCCGGGGGTGGCCCTAGCTAACGAGCAGTACTTC

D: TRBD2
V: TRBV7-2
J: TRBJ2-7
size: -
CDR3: CASSLALLAAYEQYF
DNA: TGTGCCAGCAGCTTAGCGCTCCTAGCGGCCTACGAGCAGTACTTC

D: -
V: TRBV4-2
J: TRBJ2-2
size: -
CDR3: CARGRRLTGELFF
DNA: TGTGCCAGGGGCCGCCGGCTCACCGGGGAGCTGTTTTTT

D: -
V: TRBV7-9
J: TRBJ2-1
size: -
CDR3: CANNEQFF
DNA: TGTGCCAACAATGAGCAGTTCTTC

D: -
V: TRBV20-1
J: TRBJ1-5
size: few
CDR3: CSAATTGRSNQPQHF
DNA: TGCAGTGCCGCGACGACGGGACGGAGCAATCAGCCCCAGCATTTT

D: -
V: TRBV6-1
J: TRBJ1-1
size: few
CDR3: CASSADIWGTNTEAFF
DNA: TGTGCCAGCAGCGCAGATATCTGGGGTACGAACACTGAAGCTTTCTTT

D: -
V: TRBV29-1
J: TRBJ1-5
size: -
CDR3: CSATQGGDQPQHF
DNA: TGCAGCGCTACACAGGGAGGGGATCAGCCCCAGCATTTT

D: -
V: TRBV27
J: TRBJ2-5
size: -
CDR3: CASSKPGTPTQYF
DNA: TGTGCCAGCAGTAAGCCCGGGACGCCGACCCAGTACTTC

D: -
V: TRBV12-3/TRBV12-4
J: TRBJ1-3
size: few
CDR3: CASSLMERTGNTIYF
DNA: TGTGCCAGCAGTTTAATGGAGAGAACTGGAAACACCATATATTTT

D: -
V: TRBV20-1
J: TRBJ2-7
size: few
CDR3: CSARGSLYEQYF
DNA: TGCAGTGCTAGAGGAAGTCTCTACGAGCAGTACTTC

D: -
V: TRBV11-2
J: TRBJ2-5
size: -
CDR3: CASSYPSGWDHHWETQYF
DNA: TGTGCCAGCAGCTACCCCTCCGGGTGGGACCACCATTGGGAGACCCAGTACTTC

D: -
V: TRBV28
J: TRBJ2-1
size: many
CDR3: CASSSSGGNEQFF
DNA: TGTGCCAGCAGTTCCTCAGGGGGGAATGAGCAGTTCTTC

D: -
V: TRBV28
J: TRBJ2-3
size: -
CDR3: CASSTPMPGTQYF
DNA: TGTGCCAGCAGTACCCCTATGCCAGGAACACAGTATTTT